This record concerns one T cell receptor (beta chain) sequence. These data are taken from a study of CD8+ T cells in alopecia areata. Study context: Tofacitinib was taken orally by treated patients, and the dose was 5 to 10 mg twice daily.

Extraction and reverse transcription of RNA yielded cDNA as the sequencing template. Only in-frame clones appear in the TCRdb table, and some are missing; sequencing was by immunoSEQ multiplex PCR. This repertoire shows about 200,000 clones, 57% found once; its top ten account for just over 0.45%. Sorting from PBMCs produced CD4+ and CD8+ T cells. Germline CDR1 reads SQVTM; CDR2 reads ANQGSEA. With 7 bases clipped from V and 7 bases from J, the junction kept 10 bases outside the gene matches. This CDR3 contains 13 residues. The starting material was CD4+ T cells sorted from blood, obtained at week 0. The V call is TRBV29-1, the J call TRBJ1-1; 9 nucleotides agree with TRBD1. The sequence came from a human donor with alopecia areata. CDR3: CSAPVGQGLEAFF. As DNA, the CDR3 is TGCAGCGCCCCAGTGGGACAGGGCCTTGAAGCTTTCTTT.